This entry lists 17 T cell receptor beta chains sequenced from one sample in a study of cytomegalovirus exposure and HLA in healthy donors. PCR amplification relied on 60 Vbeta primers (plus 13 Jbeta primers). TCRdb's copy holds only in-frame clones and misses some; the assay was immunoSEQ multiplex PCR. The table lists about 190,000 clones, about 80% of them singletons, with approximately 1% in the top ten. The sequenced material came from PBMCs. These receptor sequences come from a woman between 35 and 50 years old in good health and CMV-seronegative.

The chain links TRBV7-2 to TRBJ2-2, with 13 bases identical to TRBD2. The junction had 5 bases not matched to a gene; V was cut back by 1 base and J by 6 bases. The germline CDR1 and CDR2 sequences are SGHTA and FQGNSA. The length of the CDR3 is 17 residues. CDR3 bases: TGTGCCAGCAGCTTAGATATGACTAGCGGGAGGTCCGGGGAGCTGTTTTTT. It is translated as CASSLDMTSGRSGELFF.

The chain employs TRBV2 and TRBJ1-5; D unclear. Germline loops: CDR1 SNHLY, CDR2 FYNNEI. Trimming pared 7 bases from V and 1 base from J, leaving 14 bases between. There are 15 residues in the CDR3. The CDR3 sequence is CASTLLGSSNQPQHF. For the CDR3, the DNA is TGTGCCAGCACCCTCTTAGGTAGCAGCAATCAGCCCCAGCATTTT.

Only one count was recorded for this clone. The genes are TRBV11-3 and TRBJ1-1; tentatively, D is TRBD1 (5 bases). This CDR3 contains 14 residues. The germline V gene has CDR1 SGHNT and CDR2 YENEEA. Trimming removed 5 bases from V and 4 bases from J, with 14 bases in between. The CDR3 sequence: CASSLQGQGTEAFF. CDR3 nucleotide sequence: TGTGCCAGCAGCCTCCAGGGCCAGGGCACTGAAGCTTTCTTT.

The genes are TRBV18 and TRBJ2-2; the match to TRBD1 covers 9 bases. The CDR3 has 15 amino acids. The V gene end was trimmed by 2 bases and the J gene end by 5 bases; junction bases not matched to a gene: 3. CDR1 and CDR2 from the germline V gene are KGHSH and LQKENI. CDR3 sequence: CASSPSDRGTGELFF. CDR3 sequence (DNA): TGTGCCAGCTCACCATCAGACAGGGGGACCGGGGAGCTGTTTTTT. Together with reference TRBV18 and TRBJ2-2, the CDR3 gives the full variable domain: NAGVMQNPRHLVRRRGQEARLRCSPMKGHSHVYWYRQLPEEGLKFMVYLQKENIIDESGMPKERFSAEFPKEGPSILRIQQVVRGDSAAYFCASSPSDRGTGELFFGEGSRLTVL.

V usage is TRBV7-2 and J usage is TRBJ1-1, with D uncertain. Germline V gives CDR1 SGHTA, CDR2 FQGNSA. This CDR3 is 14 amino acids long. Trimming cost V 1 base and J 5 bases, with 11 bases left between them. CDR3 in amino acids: CASSLEVGRTEAFF. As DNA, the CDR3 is TGTGCCAGCAGCTTAGAAGTGGGCCGAACTGAAGCTTTCTTT. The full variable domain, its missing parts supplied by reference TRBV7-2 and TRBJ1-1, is GAGVSQSPSNKVTEKGKDVELRCDPISGHTALYWYRQSLGQGLEFLIYFQGNSAPDKSGLPSDRFSAERTGGSVSTLTIQRTQQEDSAVYLCASSLEVGRTEAFFGQGTRLTVV.

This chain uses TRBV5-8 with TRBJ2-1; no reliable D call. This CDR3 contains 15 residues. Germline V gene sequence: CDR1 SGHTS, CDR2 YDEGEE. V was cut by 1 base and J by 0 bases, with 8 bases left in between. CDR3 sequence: CASSLYLSSYNEQFF. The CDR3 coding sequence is TGTGCCAGCAGCTTGTACTTAAGCTCCTACAATGAGCAGTTCTTC.

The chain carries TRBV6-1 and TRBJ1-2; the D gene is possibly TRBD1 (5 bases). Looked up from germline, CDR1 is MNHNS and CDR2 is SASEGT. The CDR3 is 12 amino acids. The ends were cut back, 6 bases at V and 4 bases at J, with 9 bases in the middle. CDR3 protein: CASRETVYGYTF. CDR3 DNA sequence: TGTGCCAGCAGAGAGACAGTCTATGGCTACACCTTC.

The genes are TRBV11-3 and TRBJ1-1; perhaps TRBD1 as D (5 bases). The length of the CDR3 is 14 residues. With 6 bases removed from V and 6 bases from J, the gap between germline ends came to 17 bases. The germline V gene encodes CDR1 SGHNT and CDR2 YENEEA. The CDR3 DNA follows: TGTGCCAGCAGTCGCTCGGTAGGGGCCGCTGAAGCTTTCTTT. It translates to CASSRSVGAAEAFF.

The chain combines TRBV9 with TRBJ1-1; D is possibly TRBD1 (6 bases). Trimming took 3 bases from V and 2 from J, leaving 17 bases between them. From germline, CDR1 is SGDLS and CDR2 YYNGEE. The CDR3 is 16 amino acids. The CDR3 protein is CASSAKLQGVNTEAFF. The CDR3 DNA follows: TGTGCCAGCAGCGCAAAATTACAGGGTGTCAACACTGAAGCTTTCTTT.

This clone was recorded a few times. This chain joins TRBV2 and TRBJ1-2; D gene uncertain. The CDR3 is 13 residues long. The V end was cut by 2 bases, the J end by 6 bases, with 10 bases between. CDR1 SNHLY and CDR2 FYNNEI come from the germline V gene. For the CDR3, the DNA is TGTGCCAGCAGTGAACAGGATTTTCATGGCTACACCTTC. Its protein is CASSEQDFHGYTF.

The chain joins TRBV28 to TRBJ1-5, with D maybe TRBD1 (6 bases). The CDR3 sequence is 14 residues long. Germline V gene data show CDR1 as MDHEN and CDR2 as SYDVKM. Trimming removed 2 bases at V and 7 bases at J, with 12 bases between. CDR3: CASSLGGQGQPQHF. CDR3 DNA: TGTGCCAGCAGTTTAGGGGGCCAAGGGCAGCCCCAGCATTTT.

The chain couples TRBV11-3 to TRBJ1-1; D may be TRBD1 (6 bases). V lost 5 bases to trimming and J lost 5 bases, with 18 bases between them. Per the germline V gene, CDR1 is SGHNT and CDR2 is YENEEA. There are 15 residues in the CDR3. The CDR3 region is CASSVGGGLDTEAFF. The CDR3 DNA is TGTGCCAGCAGCGTGGGGGGGGGCTTGGATACTGAAGCTTTCTTT.

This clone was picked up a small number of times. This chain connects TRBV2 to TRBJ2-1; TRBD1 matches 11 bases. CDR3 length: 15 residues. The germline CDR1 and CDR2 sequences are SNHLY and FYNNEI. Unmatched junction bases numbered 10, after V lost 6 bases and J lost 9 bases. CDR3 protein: CASRVDRGQGAEQFF. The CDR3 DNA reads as TGTGCCAGCAGGGTGGACAGGGGGCAGGGTGCTGAGCAGTTCTTC.

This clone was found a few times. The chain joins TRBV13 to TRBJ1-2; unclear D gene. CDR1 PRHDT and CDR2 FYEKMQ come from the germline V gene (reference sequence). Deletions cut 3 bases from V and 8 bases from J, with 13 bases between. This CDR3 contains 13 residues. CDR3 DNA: TGTGCCAGCAGCTTCGTAGGAGGACGGGGCTACACCTTC. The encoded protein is CASSFVGGRGYTF.

CDR3 DNA sequence: TGTGCCAGCAGGGGTAGCGGGAGGGCCTTCCCCTACGAGCAGTACTTC. Translated, it gives CASRGSGRAFPYEQYF. V and J are TRBV28 and TRBJ2-7; 11 bases are shared with TRBD2. Trimming removed 6 bases from V and 2 bases from J; junction bases left unmatched: 9. The CDR3 spans 16 residues. Germline values: CDR1 MDHEN, CDR2 SYDVKM.

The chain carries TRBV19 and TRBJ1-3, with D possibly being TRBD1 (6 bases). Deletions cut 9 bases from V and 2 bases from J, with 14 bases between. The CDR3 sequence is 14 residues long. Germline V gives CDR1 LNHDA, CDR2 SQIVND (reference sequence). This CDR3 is CASKTGQAGNTIYF. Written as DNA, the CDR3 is TGTGCCAGCAAGACAGGCCAGGCTGGAAACACCATATATTTT.

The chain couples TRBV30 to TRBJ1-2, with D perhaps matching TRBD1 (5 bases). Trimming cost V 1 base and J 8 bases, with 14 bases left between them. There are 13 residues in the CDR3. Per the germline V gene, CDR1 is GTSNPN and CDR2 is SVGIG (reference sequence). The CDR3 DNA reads TGTGCCTGGAGTGCCGTCGGGGGAGAGGGCTACACCTTC. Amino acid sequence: CAWSAVGGEGYTF.